The source of this T cell receptor (beta chain) is a study of prognosis after radiotherapy for stage I lung cancer. To note about this clonotype: This likely reflects a read error, since a far larger clone is one base away.

Genomic DNA provided the template from which TCR beta CDR3 was amplified by two-round multiplex PCR. Initially, in first-round PCR, primers specific to each TRBV and TRBJ gene were used. TCRdb independently ran MiXCR on the multiplex PCR reads; one entry per CDR3 protein. Here the sample spans over 15,000 distinct CDR3 sequences, around 29% being singletons. From germline, CDR1 is MRHNA and CDR2 SNTAGT. CDR3 length equals 15 residues. The specimen was PBMCs, collected before or after stereotactic body radiation therapy (not recorded which). This chain links TRBV6-4 with TRBJ2-7; 8 positions agree with TRBD1. This TCR came from a donor aged 50 or older with non-small cell lung cancer. CDR3 nucleotide sequence: TGTGCCAGCAGTAAGACAGGGGATAGCTCCTACGATCAGTACTTC. Amino acids: CASSKTGDSSYDQYF.